The 31 T cell receptor beta chains below come from one sample, sequenced in a study of vaccination effects on CD4 cells after COVID-19. Antigen-specific CD4+ T cells were expanded (with viral peptide pools) by the ViraFEST assay ahead of sequencing. Culturing for roughly 9 days preceded CD4+ T cell isolation. Confirmation by PCR established that the person had SARS-CoV-2 infection between March and December 2020. These receptors have no known antigen. Profiled with immunoSEQ multiplex PCR; TCRdb holds only in-frame clones, not every one. The table has about 45,000 clones, about 68% seen once; the top ten hold approximately 28%. This specimen was CD4+ T cells from PBMCs cultured with a peptide pool, taken before COVID-19 vaccination. Receptors originate from a human donor who had a prior SARS-CoV-2 infection.

This clone was seen only once. The chain joins TRBV27 to TRBJ2-5; D may be TRBD2 (5 bases). The CDR3 is made up of 14 amino acids. The germline gives CDR1 MNHEY, CDR2 SMNVEV (reference sequence). The V end lost 3 bases, the J end lost 4 bases, and 12 bases lay between the germline ends. The DNA of the CDR3 is TGTGCCAGCAGTTTTCGGTTACGGGGAGAGACCCAGTACTTC. The encoded protein is CASSFRLRGETQYF.

The rearrangement joins TRBV28 to TRBJ2-1, with TRBD1 as a possible D gene (6 bases). Germline CDR1 reads MDHEN; CDR2 reads SYDVKM. V was shortened by 3 bases and J by 8 bases, with 14 bases between the two germline ends. This CDR3 comprises 14 residues. The CDR3 region has the DNA TGTGCCAGCAGTTTGGGGGCTAGTTCCCATGAGCAGTTCTTC. Translating it yields CASSLGASSHEQFF. Combining the CDR3 with reference TRBV28 and TRBJ2-1 gives the whole variable domain DVKVTQSSRYLVKRTGEKVFLECVQDMDHENMFWYRQDPGLGLRLIYFSYDVKMKEKGDIPEGYSVSREKKERFSLILESASTNQTSMYLCASSLGASSHEQFFGPGTRLTVL.

The rearrangement uses TRBV18 and TRBJ1-2; a possible D gene is TRBD1 (5 bases). This CDR3 has 13 amino acids. Trimming took 2 bases from V and 8 from J, leaving 12 bases between them. Germline V gene lookup returns CDR1 KGHSH and CDR2 LQKENI. In DNA form, the CDR3 reads TGTGCCAGCTCACCATTGGGGGACTCAGGCTACACCTTC. Residues: CASSPLGDSGYTF.

This chain joins TRBV7-3 and TRBJ2-2; D might be TRBD1 (6 bases). Trimming removed 4 bases from V and 6 bases from J, with 9 bases in between. This CDR3 comprises 13 residues. Per germline, CDR1 SGHTA and CDR2 FQGTGA. CDR3 sequence reads: CASSSRQAGELFF. Here the CDR3 DNA reads TGTGCCAGCAGCTCCCGACAGGCCGGGGAGCTGTTTTTT.

This chain uses TRBV11-3 with TRBJ2-3, with D possibly called TRBD1 or TRBD2 (5 bases each). V gave up 1 base and J gave up 4 bases, with 9 bases separating them. CDR3 length: 14 residues. CDR1 and CDR2 (germline): SGHNT, YENEEA. This CDR3 reads CASSLVTGPDTQYF. In DNA, the CDR3 is TGTGCCAGCAGCTTAGTGACGGGACCAGATACGCAGTATTTT.

J is TRBJ2-2 and V is TRBV5-1; D unresolved. Germline V gene data show CDR1 as SGHRS and CDR2 as YFSETQ. The CDR3 loop spans 13 amino acids. Deletions cut 5 bases from V and 1 base from J, with 6 bases between. The CDR3 nucleotides read TGCGCCAGCAGTGCCCTGAACACCGGGGAGCTGTTTTTT. This encodes CASSALNTGELFF.

This chain uses TRBV5-1 with TRBJ2-7, with D possibly being TRBD2 (6 bases). This CDR3 contains 15 residues. Germline CDR1 and CDR2: SGHRS and YFSETQ. The V end lost 2 bases, the J end lost 12 bases, and 24 bases lay between the germline ends. The CDR3 bases are TGCGCCAGCAGCTTCGATCCTAGCGAATCTGAAGGGCGGTACTTC. It codes for CASSFDPSESEGRYF.

This rearrangement joins TRBV7-8 to TRBJ2-2; no definite D call. Trimming stripped 0 bases from V and 1 base from J, with 12 bases between. The length of the CDR3 is 17 residues. From germline, CDR1 is SGHVS and CDR2 FQNEAQ. CDR3 DNA: TGTGCCAGCAGCTTAGCGCTTTTAGCCCGGAACACCGGGGAGCTGTTTTTT. The encoded protein is CASSLALLARNTGELFF.

This CDR3 reads CASNRDELYEQYF. The CDR3 coding sequence is TGTGCCAGCAACCGGGACGAACTCTACGAGCAGTACTTC. V and J are TRBV12-3 or TRBV12-4 and TRBJ2-7; possibly TRBD1 or TRBD2 for D (5 bases each). The CDR3 sequence is 13 residues long. V was shortened by 7 bases and J by 3 bases, with 13 bases between the two germline ends.

The rearrangement joins TRBV18 to TRBJ2-3; D gene ambiguous. This CDR3 contains 14 residues. With 2 bases removed from V and 6 bases from J, the gap between germline ends came to 12 bases. The germline CDR1 and CDR2 sequences are KGHSH and LQKENI. The CDR3 DNA follows: TGTGCCAGCTCACCAGCCCCAGGCGTTGATACGCAGTATTTT. This sequence encodes CASSPAPGVDTQYF.

This chain joins TRBV28 and TRBJ1-4, with D unclear. CDR3 size: 13 residues. Germline values: CDR1 MDHEN, CDR2 SYDVKM. Trimming cost V 7 bases and J 0 bases, with 6 bases left between them. The CDR3 loop reads CASNIATNEKLFF. CDR3 DNA: TGTGCCAGCAATATTGCAACTAATGAAAAACTGTTTTTT.

This clone has only a few counts. The chain recombines TRBV2 with TRBJ2-1; possibly TRBD1 for D (5 bases). V was clipped by 8 bases and J by 8 bases, with 25 bases between them. The CDR3 is 16 amino acids. Germline assignment: CDR1 SNHLY and CDR2 FYNNEI. CDR3 sequence reads: CASQHEQVAGVDEQFF. In DNA, the CDR3 is TGTGCCAGCCAACACGAACAGGTCGCAGGAGTCGATGAGCAGTTCTTC.

This rearrangement joins TRBV7-8 to TRBJ1-6; D is possibly TRBD1 (6 bases). V lost 6 bases and J lost 7, with 13 bases in between. The germline V gene has CDR1 SGHVS and CDR2 FQNEAQ. The CDR3 has 14 residues. The CDR3 DNA sequence: TGTGCCAGCAGTCCTACAGGGATAAATTCACCCCTCCACTTT. This encodes CASSPTGINSPLHF.

The V call is TRBV6-1, the J call TRBJ1-1; D ambiguous. With 1 base removed from V and 1 base from J, the gap between germline ends came to 10 bases. This CDR3 region has 15 residues. Germline-derived CDR1 and CDR2 are MNHNS and SASEGT. The CDR3 DNA sequence: TGTGCCAGCAGTGAAGGAGTTGGATGGAACACTGAAGCTTTCTTT. It specifies CASSEGVGWNTEAFF.

This chain links TRBV7-2 with TRBJ1-4, with D uncertain. Germline loops: CDR1 SGHTA, CDR2 FQGNSA. The V end lost 1 base, the J end lost 5 bases, and 23 bases lay between the germline ends. The CDR3 spans 19 residues. The CDR3 coding sequence is TGTGCCAGCAGCTTAGTAGGGCCCTCACTTTCGGCCCTCAATGAAAAACTGTTTTTT. The encoded protein is CASSLVGPSLSALNEKLFF. Complete variable domain (other parts from reference TRBV7-2 and TRBJ1-4): GAGVSQSPSNKVTEKGKDVELRCDPISGHTALYWYRQSLGQGLEFLIYFQGNSAPDKSGLPSDRFSAERTGGSVSTLTIQRTQQEDSAVYLCASSLVGPSLSALNEKLFFGSGTQLSVL.

The chain has TRBV11-3 and TRBJ2-7; D remains ambiguous. V was trimmed by 2 bases and J by 0 bases, leaving 14 bases between them. The CDR3 is made up of 16 amino acids. Germline CDR1 and CDR2: SGHNT and YENEEA. The CDR3 nucleotides are TGTGCCAGCAGCTTATTAATCACGGCTAACTCCTACGAGCAGTACTTC. It codes for CASSLLITANSYEQYF.

The chain is built from TRBV7-2 and TRBJ2-5, with 11 nucleotides matching TRBD2. The CDR3 is made up of 19 amino acids. Germline V CDR1 and CDR2: SGHTA, FQGNSA. Trimming took 4 bases from V and 7 from J; bases not matched to a gene: 20. CDR3 nucleotide sequence: TGTGCCAGCAGCTCAACGAAAATGACTAGCGGGGTTAGCTCGGGGACCCAGTACTTC. Encoded protein: CASSSTKMTSGVSSGTQYF. Using reference TRBV7-2 and TRBJ2-5 for the parts outside the CDR3, the full variable domain is GAGVSQSPSNKVTEKGKDVELRCDPISGHTALYWYRQSLGQGLEFLIYFQGNSAPDKSGLPSDRFSAERTGGSVSTLTIQRTQQEDSAVYLCASSSTKMTSGVSSGTQYFGPGTRLLVL.

CDR3: CASTTGRGDEQYF. The CDR3 nucleotides read TGTGCCAGCACCACGGGCAGGGGGGACGAGCAGTACTTC. V is TRBV5-4 and J is TRBJ2-7, with a weak D call TRBD1 (7 bases). Trimming shortened V by 6 bases and J by 5 bases, and 15 bases separated the two germline ends. The CDR3 sequence is 13 residues long. CDR1 is SGHNT and CDR2 is YYREEE in the germline V gene (reference sequence).

V gene TRBV7-2 combines with J gene TRBJ1-2; tentatively, D is TRBD1 (6 bases). V gave up 3 bases and J gave up 5 bases, with 10 bases separating them. CDR1 is SGHTA, CDR2 FQGNSA, per germline. This CDR3 has 13 residues. CDR3 protein: CASSFRQGYGYTF. Written as DNA, the CDR3 is TGTGCCAGCAGCTTTCGTCAGGGGTATGGCTACACCTTC.

This clone is a singleton in its sample. The chain joins TRBV5-1 to TRBJ1-1; D is unclear. Trimming removed 5 bases at V and 4 bases at J, with 12 bases between. CDR3 length: 13 residues. CDR1 and CDR2 from the germline V gene are SGHRS and YFSETQ. CDR3 DNA sequence: TGCGCCAGCAGACGGGAGTTGGGCACTGAAGCTTTCTTT. Encoded protein: CASRRELGTEAFF.

The chain uses TRBV5-1 and TRBJ2-7; 10 nucleotides agree with TRBD1. The CDR3 totals 15 residues. CDR1 SGHRS and CDR2 YFSETQ come from the germline V gene. V trimming: 6 bases; J trimming: 3 bases; junction bases outside the gene matches: 9. Here the CDR3 DNA reads TGCGCCAGCAACCCGATGACAGGGGGCATCTACGAGCAGTACTTC. Encoded protein: CASNPMTGGIYEQYF. Looking up the rest from reference TRBV5-1 and TRBJ2-7 gives the full variable domain: KAGVTQTPRYLIKTRGQQVTLSCSPISGHRSVSWYQQTPGQGLQFLFEYFSETQRNKGNFPGRFSGRQFSNSRSEMNVSTLELGDSALYLCASNPMTGGIYEQYFGPGTRLTVT.

The count of this clone is one. The J gene is TRBJ1-5, the V gene TRBV29-1; D unresolved. The CDR3 has 15 amino acids. Germline V gene data show CDR1 as SQVTM and CDR2 as ANQGSEA. The V gene lost 0 bases and the J gene lost 0 bases, with 9 bases spanning the gap. The chain's CDR3 is CSVEDFLYSNQPQHF. CDR3 in DNA: TGCAGCGTTGAAGATTTCCTCTATAGCAATCAGCCCCAGCATTTT.

V gene TRBV5-6 combines with J gene TRBJ1-3; D is uncertain. The CDR3 has 14 amino acids. V lost 3 bases and J 0 bases, leaving 7 bases between the germline ends. Germline V gene data show CDR1 as SGHDT and CDR2 as YYEEEE. The DNA for the CDR3 is TGTGCCAGCAGCTCAGCCAGCTCTGGAAACACCATATATTTT. Its protein is CASSSASSGNTIYF.

The chain links TRBV4-1 to TRBJ1-1; D is unclear. This CDR3 contains 16 residues. Per the germline V gene, CDR1 is MGHRA and CDR2 is YSYEKL. Deletions cut 2 bases from V and 4 bases from J, with 17 bases between. The CDR3 DNA reads as TGCGCCAGCAGCCAACAACGGGAGGTTGGCGCCACTGAAGCTTTCTTT. Its protein is CASSQQREVGATEAFF.

V and J are TRBV11-2 and TRBJ1-4, with 7 bases that match TRBD1. V shed 5 bases, J shed 0 bases, and the junction held 9 bases outside the gene matches. Germline assignment: CDR1 SGHAT and CDR2 FQNNGV. The CDR3 contains 17 residues. The CDR3 sequence is CASSKHGTATTNEKLFF. CDR3 nucleotides: TGTGCCAGCAGCAAACATGGGACAGCTACAACTAATGAAAAACTGTTTTTT.

The chain uses TRBV30 and TRBJ1-4, with a weak D call TRBD1 (5 bases). Germline V gene sequence: CDR1 GTSNPN, CDR2 SVGIG (reference sequence). Trimming cost V 3 bases and J 8 bases, with 19 bases left between them. CDR3 length: 15 amino acids. CDR3 coding DNA: TGTGCCTGGAGGAGGGGTACCGAGACAGACGAAAAACTGTTTTTT. Its translation: CAWRRGTETDEKLFF.

The rearrangement joins TRBV6-5 to TRBJ1-4; 9 bases align to TRBD1. This CDR3 has 14 residues. Germline CDR1 MNHEY, CDR2 SVGAGI. Trimming removed 6 bases from V and 2 bases from J; junction bases left unmatched: 1. Here the CDR3 reads CASRGTGTNEKLFF. For the CDR3, the DNA is TGTGCCAGCAGGGGGACAGGGACTAATGAAAAACTGTTTTTT.

This chain joins TRBV11-3 and TRBJ1-1; D gene unclear. V was trimmed by 5 bases and J by 1 base, leaving 8 bases between them. Germline V gene lookup returns CDR1 SGHNT and CDR2 YENEEA. CDR3 length: 13 residues. The CDR3 coding sequence is TGTGCCAGCAGCCTGCCTCGGAACACTGAAGCTTTCTTT. It is translated as CASSLPRNTEAFF.

The V call is TRBV7-9, the J call TRBJ2-2; D gene ambiguous. Germline lookup yields CDR1 SEHNR and CDR2 FQNEAQ (reference sequence). V lost 5 bases, J lost 2 bases, and 3 bases lay in between. The length of the CDR3 is 12 residues. The CDR3, as DNA: TGTGCCAGCAGCAGAAACACCGGGGAGCTGTTTTTT. This encodes CASSRNTGELFF.

The chain employs TRBV3-1 (or the pseudogene TRBV3-2) and TRBJ1-1; D is ambiguous. The CDR3 is 14 residues long. The V end lost 4 bases, the J end lost 0 bases, and 9 bases lay between the germline ends. Germline loops: CDR1 LGHDT, CDR2 YNNKEL (reference sequence). CDR3 DNA sequence: TGTGCCAGCAGCCCCCTGGATATGAACACTGAAGCTTTCTTT. Amino acids: CASSPLDMNTEAFF.

This chain joins TRBV2 and TRBJ2-3, with 13 bases identical to TRBD2. This CDR3 region has 16 residues. V lost 8 bases, J lost 6 bases, and 11 bases stayed unmatched. Germline lookup yields CDR1 SNHLY and CDR2 FYNNEI. In nucleotides, the CDR3 is TGTGCCAGCGGCCTTACTAGCGGGGGGGCCGGTGATACGCAGTATTTT. Residues: CASGLTSGGAGDTQYF.